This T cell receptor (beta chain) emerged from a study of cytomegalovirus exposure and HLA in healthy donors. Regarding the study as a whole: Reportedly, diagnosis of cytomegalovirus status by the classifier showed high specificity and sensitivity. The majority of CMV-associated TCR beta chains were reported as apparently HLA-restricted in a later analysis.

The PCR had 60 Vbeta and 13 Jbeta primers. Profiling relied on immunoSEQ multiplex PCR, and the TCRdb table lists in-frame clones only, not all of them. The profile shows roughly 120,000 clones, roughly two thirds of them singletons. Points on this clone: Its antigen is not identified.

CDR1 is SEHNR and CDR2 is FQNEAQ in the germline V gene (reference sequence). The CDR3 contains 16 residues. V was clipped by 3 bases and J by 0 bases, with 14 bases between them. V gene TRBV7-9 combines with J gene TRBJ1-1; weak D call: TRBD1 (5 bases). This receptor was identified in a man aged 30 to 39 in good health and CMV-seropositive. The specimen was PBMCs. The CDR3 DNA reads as TGTGCCAGCAGCTTGGGGCAGGGCCTGATGAACACTGAAGCTTTCTTT. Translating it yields CASSLGQGLMNTEAFF.